This T cell receptor beta chain was sequenced during a study of blood T cell dynamics during melanoma immunotherapy. Method: immunoSEQ multiplex PCR; TCRdb's copy keeps in-frame clones and lacks some. The table includes roughly 20,000 clones, 70% to 90% detected once. Germline V CDR1 and CDR2: LNHNV, YYDKDF (reference sequence). V was cut by 7 bases and J by 3 bases, with 13 bases left in between. The CDR3 consists of 13 residues. Time point meaning: week 3, after first cycle of checkpoint inhibitor. The receptor was derived from a human donor with melanoma. The specimen was blood, collected from a patient treated with checkpoint blockade. The chain joins TRBV15 to TRBJ2-7; no definite D call. DNA of the CDR3: TGTGCCACCACGGAATTCGGAGACTACGAGCAGTACTTC. Residues: CATTEFGDYEQYF.